This TCR beta chain was sequenced in a study of blood T cell repertoires in COVID-19. Turning to the study itself: COVID-19 samples from acute and convalescent phases originated in the United States, Italy and Spain.

This clone showed up just a few times. As processed by the authors: Reference gene primer amplification gave estimated nucleated cell counts. The table came from immunoSEQ multiplex PCR; TCRdb's copy has only in-frame clones and leaves some out. V and J calls plus clone size are reproduced from that table; the DNA served to infer D and trimming. The sample carries about 160,000 clones, approximately 80% recorded once. Participant age was about 18 to 89 years, and participants resided in about two dozen US areas. Recovered status applied to Cohort 3 donors who had two consecutive negative PCRs. It also applied to those with clearance or with symptom resolution. The receptor comes from a man aged 35-49 years who had recovered from COVID-19. Sample: PBMCs or T cells enriched from blood (not recorded which).

CDR3 coding DNA: TGTGCCAGCAGTTCCACAAGACGGGAAAATAATTCACCCCTCCACTTT. Translated: CASSSTRRENNSPLHF. This chain uses TRBV7-9 with TRBJ1-6, with D uncertain. The V end lost 6 bases, the J end lost 5 bases, and 17 bases lay between the germline ends. The CDR3 length is 16 residues. Germline loops: CDR1 SEHNR, CDR2 FQNEAQ (reference sequence).